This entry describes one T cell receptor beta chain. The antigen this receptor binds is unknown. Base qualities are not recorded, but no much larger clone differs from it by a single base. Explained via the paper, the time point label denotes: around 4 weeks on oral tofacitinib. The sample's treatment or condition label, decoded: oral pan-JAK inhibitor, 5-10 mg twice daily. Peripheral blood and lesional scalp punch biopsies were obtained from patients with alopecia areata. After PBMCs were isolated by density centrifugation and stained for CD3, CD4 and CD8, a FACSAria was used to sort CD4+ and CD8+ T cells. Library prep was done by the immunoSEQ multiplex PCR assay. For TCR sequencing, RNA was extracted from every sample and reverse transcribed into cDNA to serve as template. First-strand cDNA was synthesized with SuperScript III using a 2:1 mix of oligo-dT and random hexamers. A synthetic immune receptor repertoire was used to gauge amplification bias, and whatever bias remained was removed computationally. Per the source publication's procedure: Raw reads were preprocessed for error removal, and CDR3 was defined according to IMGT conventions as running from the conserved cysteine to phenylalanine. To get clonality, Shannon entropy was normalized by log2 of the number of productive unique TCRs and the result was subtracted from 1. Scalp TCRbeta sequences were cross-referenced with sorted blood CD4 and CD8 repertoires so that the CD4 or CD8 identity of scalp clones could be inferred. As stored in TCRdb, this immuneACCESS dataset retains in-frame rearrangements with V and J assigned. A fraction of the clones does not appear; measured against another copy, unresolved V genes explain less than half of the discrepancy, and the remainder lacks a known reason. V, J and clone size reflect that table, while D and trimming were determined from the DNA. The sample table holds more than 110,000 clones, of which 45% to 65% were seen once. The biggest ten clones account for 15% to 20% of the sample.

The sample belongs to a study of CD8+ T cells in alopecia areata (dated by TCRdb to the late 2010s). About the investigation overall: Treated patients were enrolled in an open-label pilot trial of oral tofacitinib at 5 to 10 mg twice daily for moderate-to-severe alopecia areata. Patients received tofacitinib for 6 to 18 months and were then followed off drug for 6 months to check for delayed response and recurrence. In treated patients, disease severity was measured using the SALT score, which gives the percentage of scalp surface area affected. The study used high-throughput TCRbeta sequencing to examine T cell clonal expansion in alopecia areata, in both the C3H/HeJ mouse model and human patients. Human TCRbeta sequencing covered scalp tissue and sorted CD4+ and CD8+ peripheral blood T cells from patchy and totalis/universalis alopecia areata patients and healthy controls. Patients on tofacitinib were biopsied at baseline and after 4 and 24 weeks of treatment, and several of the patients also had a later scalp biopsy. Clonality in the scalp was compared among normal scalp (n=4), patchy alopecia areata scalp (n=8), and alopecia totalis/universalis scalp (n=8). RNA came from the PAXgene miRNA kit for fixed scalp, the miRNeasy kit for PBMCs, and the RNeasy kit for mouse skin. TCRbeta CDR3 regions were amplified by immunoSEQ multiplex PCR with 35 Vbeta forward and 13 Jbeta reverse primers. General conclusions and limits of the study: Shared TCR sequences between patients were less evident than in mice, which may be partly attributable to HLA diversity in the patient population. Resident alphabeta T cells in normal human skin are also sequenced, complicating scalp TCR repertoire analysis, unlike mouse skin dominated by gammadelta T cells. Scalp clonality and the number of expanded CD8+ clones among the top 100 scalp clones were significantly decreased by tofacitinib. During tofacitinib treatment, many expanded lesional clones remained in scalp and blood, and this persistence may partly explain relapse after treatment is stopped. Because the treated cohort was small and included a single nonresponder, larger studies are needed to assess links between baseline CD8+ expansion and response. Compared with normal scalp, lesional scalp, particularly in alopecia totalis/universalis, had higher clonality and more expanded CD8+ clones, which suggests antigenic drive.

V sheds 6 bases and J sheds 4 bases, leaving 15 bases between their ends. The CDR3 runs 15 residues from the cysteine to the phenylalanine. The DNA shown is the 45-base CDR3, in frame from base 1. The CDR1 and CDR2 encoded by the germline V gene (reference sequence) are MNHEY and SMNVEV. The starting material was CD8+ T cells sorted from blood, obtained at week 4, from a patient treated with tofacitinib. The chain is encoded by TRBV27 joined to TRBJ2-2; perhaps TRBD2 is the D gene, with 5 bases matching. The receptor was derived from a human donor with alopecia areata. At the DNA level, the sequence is TGTGCCAGCAGCGACCTGAGTCGGGGCACCGGGGAGCTGTTTTTT. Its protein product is CASSDLSRGTGELFF.